These T cell receptor beta chains were read from a single sample in a study of Ad26.COV2.S vaccination and SARS-CoV-2 variants. TCRdb's table, derived via immunoSEQ multiplex PCR, lists solely in-frame clones and lacks some. The table lists hundreds of thousands of clones, 80% to 90% of them singletons. The starting material was peripheral blood, obtained in a trial of Ad26.COV2.S vaccine versus placebo. All receptors come from a person aged 18-65 years who received the Ad26.COV2.S COVID-19 vaccine or a placebo. CDR3s include the opening cysteine and the closing phenylalanine or tryptophan. D genes are given only for firm matches. Only some rows state a clone size, as once, few, many or a class for expanded clones.

CASSPSRLASTDTQYF	TGTGCCAGCAGCCCCTCGAGACTAGCTAGCACAGATACGCAGTATTTT	TRBV3-1/TRBV3-2	TRBJ2-3	TRBD2	NA
CASSQPAGANVLTF	TGTGCCAGCAGCCAGCCGGCTGGGGCCAACGTCCTGACTTTC	TRBV3-1/TRBV3-2	TRBJ2-6	NA	NA
CASSRQVSSYNEQFF	TGTGCCAGCAGTAGGCAGGTTAGCTCCTACAATGAGCAGTTCTTC	TRBV6-5	TRBJ2-1	NA	NA
CASSEAREGIF	TGTGCCAGCAGTGAAGCGAGAGAGGGAATATTT	TRBV2	TRBJ1-1	NA	NA
CASSLNPGLAGGETQYF	TGTGCCAGCAGCTTAAATCCGGGACTAGCGGGAGGAGAGACCCAGTACTTC	TRBV5-6	TRBJ2-5	TRBD2	NA
CASSLSGTASYEQYF	TGTGCCAGCAGTTTATCAGGGACAGCTTCCTACGAGCAGTACTTC	TRBV27	TRBJ2-7	TRBD1	NA
CASSPVGGNTEAFF	TGTGCCAGCAGCCCGGTGGGGGGGAACACTGAAGCTTTCTTT	TRBV5-5	TRBJ1-1	NA	NA
CATSDPGRQTQYF	TGTGCCACCAGTGATCCAGGGAGGCAGACCCAGTACTTC	TRBV24-1	TRBJ2-5	NA	NA
CASSSGLAYEQYF	TGTGCCAGCAGCTCGGGACTAGCTTACGAGCAGTACTTC	TRBV7-2	TRBJ2-7	TRBD2	NA
CATSRVGFSSYNEQFF	TGTGCCACCAGCAGAGTTGGGTTTAGCTCCTACAATGAGCAGTTCTTC	TRBV15	TRBJ2-1	NA	NA
CAWSVQGSEQYF	TGTGCCTGGAGTGTACAGGGGAGCGAGCAGTACTTC	TRBV30	TRBJ2-7	TRBD1	NA
CASGPRGEGMNTEAFF	TGTGCCAGCGGGCCGAGGGGTGAGGGGATGAACACTGAAGCTTTCTTT	TRBV7-9	TRBJ1-1	NA	NA
CASSPSQGALDEKLFF	TGTGCCAGCTCACCATCACAGGGGGCATTGGATGAAAAACTGTTTTTT	TRBV18	TRBJ1-4	TRBD1	NA
CASTQGLGETQYF	TGCGCCAGTACTCAGGGTTTGGGGGAGACCCAGTACTTC	TRBV5-1	TRBJ2-5	NA	NA
CASSWTSTGGQPQHF	TGTGCCAGCAGCTGGACTTCGACAGGGGGCCAGCCCCAGCATTTT	TRBV7-2	TRBJ1-5	TRBD1	NA
CASSQPDAYNEQFF	TGCGCCAGCAGCCAACCCGACGCCTACAATGAGCAGTTCTTC	TRBV4-1	TRBJ2-1	NA	NA
CASSLGQTAYEQYF	TGTGCCAGCAGCTTAGGGCAGACCGCCTACGAGCAGTACTTC	TRBV13	TRBJ2-7	NA	NA
CAWSPGPNSPLHF	TGTGCCTGGAGCCCGGGTCCAAATTCACCCCTCCACTTT	TRBV30	TRBJ1-6	NA	NA
CASSMRWQGAGTEAFF	TGTGCCAGTAGTATGCGTTGGCAGGGGGCGGGTACTGAAGCTTTCTTT	TRBV19	TRBJ1-1	TRBD1	NA
CASSDPYSGRSYNEQFF	TGTGCCAGCAGCGACCCCTATAGCGGGAGATCCTACAATGAGCAGTTCTTC	TRBV27	TRBJ2-1	TRBD2	NA
CASRSPGTPDGYTF	TGTGCCAGTAGATCCCCGGGGACGCCGGATGGCTACACCTTC	TRBV19	TRBJ1-2	NA	once
CASNEYGSAGGNYGYTF	TGTGCCAGCAATGAGTATGGGTCGGCGGGCGGGAACTATGGCTACACCTTC	TRBV27	TRBJ1-2	NA	few
CASSVAGNPYEQYF	TGTGCCAGCAGCGTAGCTGGGAATCCCTACGAGCAGTACTTC	TRBV9	TRBJ2-7	NA	once
CASSLVGGLYNYGYTF	TGTGCCAGCAGCTTAGTGGGAGGGCTTTATAACTATGGCTACACCTTC	TRBV7-8	TRBJ1-2	NA	NA
CSVVPSAYDRGYNEQFF	TGCAGCGTTGTTCCGTCCGCCTACGACCGAGGGTACAATGAGCAGTTCTTC	TRBV29-1	TRBJ2-1	NA	NA
CASSRGLAGGTPYEQYF	TGTGCCAGCAGTCGAGGACTAGCGGGAGGGACACCCTACGAGCAGTACTTC	TRBV7-2	TRBJ2-7	TRBD2	NA
CASSFRLAALRDTQYF	TGTGCCAGCAGTTTTCGGTTGGCGGCCCTTAGGGATACGCAGTATTTT	TRBV27	TRBJ2-3	NA	many
CASSLWGADVEQYF	TGTGCCAGCAGCTTATGGGGGGCAGATGTCGAGCAGTACTTC	TRBV11-2	TRBJ2-7	NA	many
CASSPDRGGYTF	TGCGCCAGCAGCCCCGACAGGGGTGGCTACACCTTC	TRBV5-1	TRBJ1-2	TRBD1	few
CASSLGGAASNYGYTF	TGTGCCAGCAGCTTGGGGGGGGCAGCCTCTAACTATGGCTACACCTTC	TRBV11-2	TRBJ1-2	NA	once
CASSVAGTGFYEQYF	TGTGCCAGCAGCGTAGCAGGGACAGGGTTTTACGAGCAGTACTTC	TRBV9	TRBJ2-7	TRBD1	NA
CASSLLGMSTEAFF	TGCGCCAGCAGCTTGTTGGGGATGAGCACCGAAGCTTTCTTT	TRBV5-1	TRBJ1-1	NA	once
CASSQDPSGRAYEQFF	TGTGCCAGCAGCCAAGATCCTAGCGGGAGGGCCTATGAGCAGTTCTTC	TRBV14	TRBJ2-1	TRBD2	NA
CASSLGPSGYNEQFF	TGTGCCAGCAGTTTGGGACCTAGCGGCTACAATGAGCAGTTCTTC	TRBV27	TRBJ2-1	TRBD2	NA
CASSSRGLAGDEQFF	TGTGCCAGCAGCTCCAGGGGGCTAGCGGGAGATGAGCAGTTCTTC	TRBV7-6	TRBJ2-1	TRBD2	NA
CASSPWGHYSGNTIYF	TGTGCCAGCAGCCCCTGGGGGCACTACTCTGGAAACACCATATATTTT	TRBV11-2	TRBJ1-3	NA	NA
CASSANLPGTQETQYF	TGTGCCAGCAGCGCAAACCTCCCGGGTACCCAAGAGACCCAGTACTTC	TRBV11-2	TRBJ2-5	NA	NA
CASSPMGTGELFF	TGTGCCAGCAGTCCCATGGGGACCGGGGAGCTGTTTTTT	TRBV6-2/TRBV6-3	TRBJ2-2	NA	NA
CASSWGRGYEQYF	TGTGCCAGCAGCTGGGGGCGGGGGTACGAGCAGTACTTC	TRBV13	TRBJ2-7	NA	NA
CASPGGGSHNLETQYF	TGTGCCAGCCCGGGGGGTGGATCTCACAATCTAGAGACCCAGTACTTC	TRBV2	TRBJ2-5	TRBD2	NA
CASSPRQGDGYTF	TGTGCCAGCAGTCCACGACAGGGCGACGGCTACACCTTC	TRBV6-5	TRBJ1-2	TRBD1	NA
CASSQTRGSPDTQYF	TGTGCCAGCAGCCAGACGCGGGGGAGCCCAGATACGCAGTATTTT	TRBV3-1/TRBV3-2	TRBJ2-3	TRBD2	NA
CAWSAVSGNTIYF	TGTGCCTGGAGTGCTGTCTCTGGAAACACCATATATTTT	TRBV30	TRBJ1-3	NA	NA
CASSLAPETGKTGELFF	TGCGCCAGCAGCTTGGCTCCCGAGACAGGGAAAACCGGGGAGCTGTTTTTT	TRBV5-1	TRBJ2-2	TRBD1	NA
CASSLTAGGPQETQYF	TGTGCCAGCAGCTTAACAGCGGGGGGCCCCCAAGAGACCCAGTACTTC	TRBV7-9	TRBJ2-5	TRBD2	NA